One sample yielded the 20 T cell receptor beta chains listed below, sequenced in a study of T-cell reconstitution after alpha-beta-depleted transplantation in children. The library targeted TCRbeta and was prepared with unique molecular identifiers. TCRdb called the PCR reads again in MiXCR, with one record for every CDR3 protein. The table includes over 85,000 distinct CDR3 sequences, 10% detected once. Specimen: PBMCs from the stem cell graft donor, collected from the stem cell graft. These receptors were collected from a human donor who donated a stem cell graft to a child with acute lymphoblastic leukemia.

This clonotype has ten or more counts. The V gene is TRBV5-1, the J gene TRBJ2-2; D is perhaps TRBD1 (6 bases). V was pared by 5 bases and J by 6 bases, with 17 bases between. This CDR3 has 15 amino acids. The germline V gene encodes CDR1 SGHRS and CDR2 YFSETQ. In DNA, the CDR3 is TGCGCCAGCAGGCCGACTGCTACAGGGTCCGGGGAGCTGTTTTTT. The encoded protein is CASRPTATGSGELFF.

This clonotype was seen repeatedly, ten times or more. V usage is TRBV7-2 and J usage is TRBJ1-4; D perhaps matches TRBD1 (5 bases). This CDR3 is built from 14 residues. Looked up from germline, CDR1 is SGHTA and CDR2 is FQGNSA. Trimming removed 4 bases from V and 4 bases from J, with 10 bases in between. CDR3 DNA sequence: TGTGCCAGCAGCTCTGGCGGGGGTAATGAAAAACTGTTTTTT. It translates to CASSSGGGNEKLFF.

This clonotype was counted ten times or more. The chain links TRBV24-1 to TRBJ2-1, with D hard to call. This CDR3 has 15 amino acids. V was trimmed by 2 bases and J by 4 bases, leaving 11 bases between them. The germline V gene has CDR1 KGHDR and CDR2 SFDVKD. The CDR3 is CATSDSPSGYNEQFF. CDR3 in DNA: TGTGCCACCAGTGATTCTCCGTCCGGATACAATGAGCAGTTCTTC.

The sample holds many counts of this clonotype. The chain has TRBV5-1 and TRBJ2-5; TRBD2 aligns across 12 bases. Germline loops: CDR1 SGHRS, CDR2 YFSETQ. This CDR3 comprises 14 residues. J was trimmed by 2 bases and V by 6 bases; bases with no gene match: 2. The CDR3 DNA follows: TGCGCCAGCACCGGGACTAGCGGGCAAGAGACCCAGTACTTC. The encoded protein is CASTGTSGQETQYF.

The V and J genes are TRBV19 and TRBJ2-7, with D perhaps TRBD1 or TRBD2 (5 bases each). Trimming removed 3 bases at V and 5 bases at J, with 14 bases between. The V gene's germline CDR1 is LNHDA and CDR2 SQIVND (reference sequence). This CDR3 has 14 residues. The CDR3: CASSMVGVRNEQYF. The CDR3 nucleotides are TGTGCCAGTAGTATGGTGGGGGTTCGAAACGAGCAGTACTTC.

In its sample, this clonotype was seen many times. The V and J genes are TRBV28 and TRBJ1-1; 7 nucleotides match TRBD1. Per germline, CDR1 MDHEN and CDR2 SYDVKM. V dropped 3 bases and J dropped 11; count of bases not matched to a gene: 9. CDR3 length: 13 amino acids. CDR3 nucleotide sequence: TGTGCCAGCAGTTTTGCGGGAGACAGGGAGGCTTTCTTT. Residues: CASSFAGDREAFF.

This clonotype was recorded at least ten times. The chain links TRBV3-1 to TRBJ2-6, with 7 bases identical to TRBD1. This CDR3 comprises 17 residues. Germline values: CDR1 LGHDT, CDR2 YNNKEL (reference sequence). The V and J ends lost 0 bases and 4 bases, in that order; junction bases with no gene match: 6. This CDR3 is CASSQDTGVRGANVLTF. For the CDR3, the DNA is TGTGCCAGCAGCCAAGATACAGGGGTGAGGGGGGCCAACGTCCTGACTTTC.

This clonotype was counted between two and nine times. The CDR3 spells CASSLDGGGEPQHF. The CDR3 DNA sequence: TGTGCCAGCAGCTTGGATGGCGGCGGGGAGCCCCAGCATTTT. The gene calls are TRBV5-4 and TRBJ1-5; no clear D gene. Germline V gives CDR1 SGHNT, CDR2 YYREEE (reference sequence). The CDR3 runs 14 residues. Trimming cost V 0 bases and J 8 bases, with 12 bases left between them. Together with reference TRBV5-4 and TRBJ1-5, the CDR3 gives the full variable domain: ETGVTQSPTHLIKTRGQQVTLRCSSQSGHNTVSWYQQALGQGPQFIFQYYREEENGRGNFPPRFSGLQFPNYSSELNVNALELDDSALYLCASSLDGGGEPQHFGDGTRLSIL.

This clonotype has ten or more counts. The chain joins TRBV20-1 to TRBJ2-4, with D tentatively TRBD2 (6 bases). Germline assignment: CDR1 DFQATT and CDR2 SNEGSKA (reference sequence). The ends were cut back, 1 base at V and 6 bases at J, with 10 bases in the middle. This CDR3 region has 13 residues. The DNA for the CDR3 is TGCAGTGCTAGAGCCCTCGGGGGAAACATTCAGTACTTC. Its protein is CSARALGGNIQYF.

There are many counts of this clonotype. The chain couples TRBV7-2 to TRBJ2-1; 7 nucleotides line up with TRBD1. This CDR3 is built from 15 residues. Germline V gene data show CDR1 as SGHTA and CDR2 as FQGNSA. V trimming: 5 bases; J trimming: 2 bases; junction bases outside the gene matches: 6. CDR3 amino acids: CASSADRAPYNEQFF. CDR3 DNA sequence: TGTGCCAGCAGCGCCGACAGGGCCCCCTACAATGAGCAGTTCTTC.

J is TRBJ2-5 and V is TRBV25-1; tentative D call: TRBD1 (6 bases). The CDR3 runs to 13 residues. Germline V CDR1 and CDR2: MGHDK, SYGVNS. Trimming took 2 bases from V and 5 from J, leaving 9 bases between them. Here the CDR3 reads CASSELRGETQYF. The DNA of the CDR3 is TGTGCCAGCAGTGAACTGAGGGGGGAGACCCAGTACTTC.

This clonotype was counted many times. For the CDR3, the DNA is TGCAGTGCCAAGGGGGGACAGGGGTCTCAGCCCCAGCATTTT. Protein sequence: CSAKGGQGSQPQHF. The chain combines TRBV20-1 with TRBJ1-5; 10 bases match TRBD1. CDR1 is DFQATT, CDR2 SNEGSKA, per germline (reference sequence). CDR3 length: 14 amino acids. Unmatched junction bases numbered 8, after V lost 6 bases and J lost 6 bases.

Ten or more counts support this clonotype. The rearrangement joins TRBV12-3 or TRBV12-4 to TRBJ1-2, with D perhaps matching TRBD1 (6 bases). The CDR3 covers 14 residues. V gave up 10 bases and J gave up 0 bases, with 15 bases separating them. CDR3 in DNA: TGTGCCACGGTCCGAGGGGGTTCTAACTATGGCTACACCTTC. It specifies CATVRGGSNYGYTF.

Many counts were recorded for this clonotype. The chain has TRBV5-6 and TRBJ1-2; 7 nucleotides align to TRBD1. Trimming at V came to 0 bases and at J to 8 bases, leaving 7 bases not matched to a gene. CDR3 length equals 14 residues. Germline-derived CDR1 and CDR2 are SGHDT and YYEEEE. CDR3 DNA sequence: TGTGCCAGCAGCTTGGAAGACAGGGAAGTCGGCTACACCTTC. Translation: CASSLEDREVGYTF.

This clonotype was seen ten or more times. CDR3 residues: CASSLLAGEGGNEKLFF. The CDR3 DNA reads TGTGCCAGCAGCCTCCTCGCCGGAGAGGGAGGGAATGAAAAACTGTTTTTT. V is TRBV7-6 and J is TRBJ1-4; D is ambiguous. With 5 bases removed from V and 5 bases from J, the gap between germline ends came to 21 bases. The germline CDR1 and CDR2 sequences are SGHVS and FNYEAQ. The CDR3 extends over 17 amino acids.

Many counts were recorded for this clonotype. The V gene is TRBV4-3, the J gene TRBJ1-2; D not resolved. Germline values: CDR1 LGHNA, CDR2 YSLEER. The CDR3 covers 15 residues. Trimming shortened V by 0 bases and J by 7 bases, and 15 bases separated the two germline ends. This chain's CDR3 is CASSQDGDTALGYTF. CDR3 DNA sequence: TGCGCCAGCAGCCAAGATGGCGACACGGCGCTTGGCTACACCTTC.

The table lists this clonotype with many counts. This rearrangement joins TRBV12-3 or TRBV12-4 to TRBJ2-7; D is unresolved. V gave up 6 bases and J gave up 9 bases, with 27 bases separating them. CDR3 size: 16 residues. The DNA of the CDR3 is TGTGCCAGCAGCTCTTCGTCGGGTAAGGGCCCCCCGGGGCAGTACTTC. Encoded protein: CASSSSSGKGPPGQYF.

The table lists this clonotype with a few counts. The chain carries TRBV24-1 and TRBJ2-3; D uncertain. Germline V gives CDR1 KGHDR, CDR2 SFDVKD. The CDR3 is made up of 14 amino acids. V gave up 5 bases and J gave up 4 bases, with 12 bases separating them. CDR3 amino acids: CATSGPTTPDTQYF. CDR3 nucleotides: TGTGCCACCAGTGGCCCCACCACACCAGATACGCAGTATTTT.

This clonotype was found many times. The chain combines TRBV7-6 with TRBJ2-7; D unresolved. V lost 5 bases and J 0 bases, leaving 11 bases between the germline ends. This CDR3 region has 14 residues. Looked up from germline, CDR1 is SGHVS and CDR2 is FNYEAQ. The CDR3 DNA reads as TGTGCCAGCAGCCCCCAGGAAGTCTCCTACGAGCAGTACTTC. Protein sequence: CASSPQEVSYEQYF. Looking up the rest from reference TRBV7-6 and TRBJ2-7 gives the full variable domain: GAGVSQSPRYKVTKRGQDVALRCDPISGHVSLYWYRQALGQGPEFLTYFNYEAQQDKSGLPNDRFSAERPEGSISTLTIQRTEQRDSAMYRCASSPQEVSYEQYFGPGTRLTVT.

To note about this clonotype: A much bigger clone sits one base away, suggesting this may be a read error. The CDR3 loop is CSAPRHGEDNSPLHF. Written as DNA, the CDR3 is TGCAGTGCGCCCAGACATGGGGAAGATAATTCACCCCTCCACTTT. The chain links TRBV20-1 to TRBJ1-6; D remains ambiguous. This CDR3 region has 15 residues. CDR1 DFQATT and CDR2 SNEGSKA come from the germline V gene (reference sequence). Deletions cut 6 bases from V and 5 bases from J, with 17 bases between.